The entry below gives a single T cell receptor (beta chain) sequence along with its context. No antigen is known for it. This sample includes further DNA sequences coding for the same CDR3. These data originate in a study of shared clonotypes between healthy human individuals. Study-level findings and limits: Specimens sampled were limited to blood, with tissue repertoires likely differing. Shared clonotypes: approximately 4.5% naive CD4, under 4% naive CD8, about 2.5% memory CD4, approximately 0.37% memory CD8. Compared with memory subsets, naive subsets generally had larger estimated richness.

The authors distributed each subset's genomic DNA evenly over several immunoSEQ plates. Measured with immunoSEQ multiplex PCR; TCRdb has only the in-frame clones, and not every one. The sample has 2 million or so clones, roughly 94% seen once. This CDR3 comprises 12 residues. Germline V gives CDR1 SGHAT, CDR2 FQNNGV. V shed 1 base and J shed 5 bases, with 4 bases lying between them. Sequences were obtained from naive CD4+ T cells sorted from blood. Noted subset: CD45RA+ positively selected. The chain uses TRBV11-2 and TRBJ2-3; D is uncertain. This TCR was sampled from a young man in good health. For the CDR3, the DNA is TGTGCCAGCAGCTTAGGTGGAGATACGCAGTATTTT. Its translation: CASSLGGDTQYF. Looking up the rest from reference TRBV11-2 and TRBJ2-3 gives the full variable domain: EAGVAQSPRYKIIEKRQSVAFWCNPISGHATLYWYQQILGQGPKLLIQFQNNGVVDDSQLPKDRFSAERLKGVDSTLKIQPAKLEDSAVYLCASSLGGDTQYFGPGTRLTVL.